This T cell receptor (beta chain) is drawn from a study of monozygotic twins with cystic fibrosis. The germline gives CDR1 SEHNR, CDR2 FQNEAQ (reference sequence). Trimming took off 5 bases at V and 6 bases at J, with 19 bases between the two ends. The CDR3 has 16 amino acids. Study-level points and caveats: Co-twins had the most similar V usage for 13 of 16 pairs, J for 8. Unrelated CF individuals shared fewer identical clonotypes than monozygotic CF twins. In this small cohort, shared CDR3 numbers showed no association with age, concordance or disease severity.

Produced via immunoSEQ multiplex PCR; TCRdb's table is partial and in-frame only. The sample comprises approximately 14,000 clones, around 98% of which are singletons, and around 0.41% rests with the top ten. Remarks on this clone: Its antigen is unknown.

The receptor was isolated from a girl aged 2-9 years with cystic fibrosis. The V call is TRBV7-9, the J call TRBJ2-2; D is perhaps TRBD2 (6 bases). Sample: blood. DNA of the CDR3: TGTGCCAGCAGCCAATCGACCGGGACTTGGTCCGGGGAGCTGTTTTTT. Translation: CASSQSTGTWSGELFF. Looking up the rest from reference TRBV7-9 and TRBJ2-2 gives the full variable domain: DTGVSQNPRHKITKRGQNVTFRCDPISEHNRLYWYRQTLGQGPEFLTYFQNEAQLEKSRLLSDRFSAERPKGSFSTLEIQRTEQGDSAMYLCASSQSTGTWSGELFFGEGSRLTVL.